The present T cell receptor (beta chain) was sequenced within a study of CD8 T cells in Susac syndrome. Broader study findings: Clonal expansion did not appear in Susac syndrome CD4+ T cell repertoires.

Germline V gene sequence: CDR1 SGDLS, CDR2 YYNGEE. The CDR3 is made up of 15 amino acids. A remark on this clonotype: Antigen specificity is unknown. The junction departs from the called germline gene at one end, perhaps through a read error.

Random hexamers were used to reverse transcribe an amount of roughly 0.5 to 1 ug RNA. TCRdb ran MiXCR on the immunoSEQ multiplex PCR reads and lists one entry per CDR3 protein. The profile shows 150,000 to 160,000 distinct CDR3 sequences, approximately 96% of them singletons. The chain recombines TRBV9 with TRBJ2-2, with D possibly matching TRBD1 (5 bases). What was sequenced was CD4+ T cells from PBMCs. The clonotype comes from a human donor with Susac syndrome. In nucleotides, the CDR3 is TGTGCCAGCAGCGTAGCCAGGGCGAAAACCGGGGAGCTGTTTTTT. This translates into CASSVARAKTGELFF.